This is a list of T cell receptor beta chains from one sample in a study of tumor-infiltrating lymphocytes in glioblastoma multiforme. TCRdb called the multiplex PCR reads again in MiXCR, with one record for every CDR3 protein. The data contain 9,900 or so distinct CDR3 sequences, just over 65% of them singletons. The sample comprised brain tumor tissue. Receptor source: a male donor with glioblastoma. CDR3s include the opening cysteine and the closing phenylalanine or tryptophan.

j_call | v_call | cdr3_aa
TRBJ2-1 | TRBV5-1 | CASSLTGGIGDEQFF
TRBJ1-1 | TRBV29-1 | CGVDGQQAGKGAFF
TRBJ2-7 | TRBV11-2 | CASSLTGIYEQYF
TRBJ2-7 | TRBV10-3 | CAISAGGNYEQYF
TRBJ1-2 | TRBV20-1 | CGAGDRTGNGYTF
TRBJ2-1 | TRBV5-4 | CASSRASIHSFNEQFF
TRBJ1-2 | TRBV28 | CASSSPTTTGDNYGYAF
TRBJ2-6 | TRBV6-6 | CASSIPGLAGVSGANVLTF
TRBJ2-6 | TRBV4-2 | CASSQVTRVYSGANVLTF
TRBJ2-6 | TRBV11-1 | CASSSVSFGANVLTF
TRBJ2-1 | TRBV4-2 | CASSHPGLGNGDNKQFF
TRBJ2-1 | TRBV5-4 | CASSTRTIGRAGDQFF
TRBJ2-1 | TRBV29-1 | CSVDGASGYNEQFF
TRBJ2-1 | TRBV6-5 | CGSYSGGDEQFF
TRBJ2-1 | TRBV11-2 | CASSLLNSGSHNEQFF
TRBJ1-5 | TRBV4-2 | CVSSQAGVQLQHF
TRBJ2-7 | TRBV18 | CTSSPNRDEQYF
TRBJ2-1 | TRBV20-1 | CGAQTSGRVMYNEQFF